This is a list of T cell receptor beta chains from one sample in a study of blood T cell repertoires in COVID-19. The method was immunoSEQ multiplex PCR; TCRdb's version includes in-frame clones alone and lacks a portion of them. The sample consists of some 140,000 clones, roughly 84% of them appearing once. The specimen was peripheral blood. The source of these receptors is a man in his sixties with acute or convalescent COVID-19. Both conserved end residues are part of each CDR3.

CDR3 protein,V gene
CTSSQDKDRGLGRLQETQYF,TRBV1
CASSPRLAGAYEQYF,TRBV7-9
CASSSSNTGELFF,TRBV7-3
CASSSAGETNYGYTF,TRBV11-2
CAISAGTGTLQPQHF,TRBV10-3
CASSWAAGANVLTF,TRBV19
CASSRQAGIRYNEQFF,TRBV3-1/TRBV3-2
CASSLTGGISYEQYF,TRBV28
CASSRGQPSSSGANVLTF,TRBV6-4
CASILGGGFMQYF,TRBV7-2
CASSLQGANYGYTF,TRBV5-4
CASSSTGTSQDTQYF,TRBV18
CASRGAGVNTGELFF,TRBV28
CASSQGSPREQYF,TRBV3-1/TRBV3-2
CASSLGADQPQHF,TRBV5-1
CASSFQGVGGANVLTF,TRBV27
CASSIRLAGEVEQYF,TRBV19
CASSSHGQGPNYGYTF,TRBV4-2
CSVEPQRTSIRREQYF,TRBV29-1
CASSGQGYKRNQPQHF,TRBV19
CASISTGAYYEQYF,TRBV21-1
CASSLGAGGLATRNTGELFF,TRBV27
CASSLDGTIETQYF,TRBV5-4
CASSLGQGWTEAFF,TRBV19
CASSFGSGDTYEQYF,TRBV11-2
CASGTPDSYEQYF,TRBV6-6
CASRTGTHYGYTF,TRBV10-2
CASSLEGARNYGYTF,TRBV5-1
CASERGSTYGYTF,TRBV6-5
CASSLPGHQPQHF,TRBV3-1/TRBV3-2
CATRQGDGYTF,TRBV10-3
CASTRTGEETQYF,TRBV12-3/TRBV12-4
CASNVAGRATEAFF,TRBV27
CAWSRGTTDTQYF,TRBV30
CASSQGERDSDTQYF,TRBV4-1
CASSVGTGPRETQYF,TRBV9
CASSFTGTGGGQPQHF,TRBV27
CASSQDSPQNTEAFF,TRBV5-1
CASEGQGNTGELFF,TRBV10-2
CASSIGGQGVFYEQYF,TRBV19
CASSEDSFYEQYF,TRBV5-4
CASTRAQGDQPQHF,TRBV19
CANSPGADTGELFF,TRBV10-3
CASTVDRGATGELFF,TRBV5-1
CAGGQGYGYTF,TRBV30
CASSSTGNYGYTF,TRBV28
CASSPGTGILNQPQHF,TRBV5-1
CASSSPGQARTEAFF,TRBV2
CASSDRGTGGYNEQFF,TRBV10-1
CASRTSPGDTGELFF,TRBV5-1
CASSPGSNQPQHF,TRBV7-9
CASSSNPGLAGVRGEELFF,TRBV27
CASMTGGGNEQFF,TRBV19
CASSFPGGRQFF,TRBV12-3/TRBV12-4
CASRRLAGGRGLGYTF,TRBV19
CASRQDHLPPFSRNEKLFF,TRBV21-1
CASREGSGNTIYF,TRBV5-1
CASSIPTSGSTDTQYF,TRBV19
CASIGQFEAFF,TRBV27
CASVATGTNTEAFF,TRBV27